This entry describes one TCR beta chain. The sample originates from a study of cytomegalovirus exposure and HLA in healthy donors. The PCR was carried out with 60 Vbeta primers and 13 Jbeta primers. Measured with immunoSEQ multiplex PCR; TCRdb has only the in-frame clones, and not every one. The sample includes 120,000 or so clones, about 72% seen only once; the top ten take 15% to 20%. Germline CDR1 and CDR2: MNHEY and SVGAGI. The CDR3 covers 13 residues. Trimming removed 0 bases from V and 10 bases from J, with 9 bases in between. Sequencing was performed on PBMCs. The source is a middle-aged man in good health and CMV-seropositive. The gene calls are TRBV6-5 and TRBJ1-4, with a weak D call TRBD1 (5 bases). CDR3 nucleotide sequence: TGTGCCAGCAGTTACTCGGGGGGGGGAAAACTGTTTTTT. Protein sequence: CASSYSGGGKLFF.